One sample yielded the 26 T cell receptor beta chains listed below, sequenced in a study of graft-versus-host responses after intestinal transplantation. Profiled with immunoSEQ multiplex PCR; TCRdb holds only in-frame clones, not every one. The repertoire holds approximately 100,000 clones, with roughly 88% as singletons. Sequences were derived from PBMCs, sampled 255 days after intestinal transplant. Every receptor here comes from a human patient who received an intestinal transplant, so some T cells may come from the graft donor.

The J gene is TRBJ2-3, the V gene TRBV11-2; tentatively, D is TRBD1 (5 bases). Germline CDR1 SGHAT, CDR2 FQNNGV. The CDR3 has 15 amino acids. V lost 5 bases and J lost 0, with 12 bases in between. The CDR3 region is CASSDQGPSTDTQYF. CDR3 nucleotide sequence: TGTGCCAGCAGCGATCAGGGTCCCAGCACAGATACGCAGTATTTT.

V and J are TRBV13 and TRBJ2-7, with a weak D call TRBD2 (6 bases). Trimming cost V 8 bases and J 1 base, with 15 bases left between them. Germline loops: CDR1 PRHDT, CDR2 FYEKMQ (reference sequence). The CDR3 consists of 14 residues. CDR3 sequence (DNA): TGTGCCAGCGCCCAGGGACTGGGGTCCTACGAGCAGTACTTC. It encodes CASAQGLGSYEQYF.

The chain employs TRBV19 and TRBJ1-2, with a possible D match to TRBD1 (6 bases). The CDR3 has 11 residues. Trimming removed 10 bases from V and 6 bases from J, with 12 bases in between. The germline CDR1 and CDR2 sequences are LNHDA and SQIVND (reference sequence). The CDR3 bases are TGTGCCACCATCTACAGGGATGGCTACACCTTC. It translates to CATIYRDGYTF.

The chain has TRBV10-3 and TRBJ1-1; maybe TRBD1 (5 bases). The germline V gene encodes CDR1 ENHRY and CDR2 SYGVKD. CDR3 length equals 13 residues. V gave up 9 bases and J gave up 1 base, with 12 bases separating them. CDR3 coding DNA: TGTGCCATTCAGGACAACTGGAACACTGAAGCTTTCTTT. Translating gives CAIQDNWNTEAFF.

The chain couples TRBV5-1 to TRBJ2-5; no reliable D call. With 3 bases removed from V and 0 bases from J, the gap between germline ends came to 27 bases. Germline CDR1 SGHRS, CDR2 YFSETQ. This CDR3 region has 20 residues. As DNA, the CDR3 is TGCGCCAGCAGCTCCCCGGCGGACGCGTACCTCGGACGAGACCAAGAGACCCAGTACTTC. This codes for CASSSPADAYLGRDQETQYF.

In its sample, this clone was seen once. V gene TRBV6-1 combines with J gene TRBJ2-7, with 7 bases fitting TRBD2. With V trimmed by 5 bases and J by 6 bases, 7 bases remained unmatched. The CDR3 is made up of 13 amino acids. Germline V CDR1 and CDR2: MNHNS, SASEGT. CDR3 DNA: TGTGCCAGCAGTTTGGGGAGGGTATCCGAGCAGTACTTC. Its translation is CASSLGRVSEQYF.

This clone is a singleton in its sample. The chain joins TRBV5-5 to TRBJ2-3, with D maybe TRBD1 (6 bases). This CDR3 region has 15 residues. The V end lost 0 bases, the J end lost 4 bases, and 12 bases lay between the germline ends. The germline CDR1 and CDR2 sequences are SGHKS and YYEKEE (reference sequence). Here the CDR3 DNA reads TGTGCCAGCAGCTTGGCAGGGGCTGGGGCAGATACGCAGTATTTT. This translates into CASSLAGAGADTQYF. Complete variable domain (other parts from reference TRBV5-5 and TRBJ2-3): DAGVTQSPTHLIKTRGQQVTLRCSPISGHKSVSWYQQVLGQGPQFIFQYYEKEERGRGNFPDRFSARQFPNYSSELNVNALLLGDSALYLCASSLAGAGADTQYFGPGTRLTVL.

This clone was observed a single time. This rearrangement joins TRBV13 to TRBJ2-7, with 10 bases fitting TRBD2. V gave up 3 bases and J gave up 1 base; unmatched junction bases: 3. Germline assignment: CDR1 PRHDT and CDR2 FYEKMQ (reference sequence). CDR3 length: 15 amino acids. CDR3 bases: TGTGCCAGCAGCTTCATAGCGGGGGGATCCTACGAGCAGTACTTC. Amino acids: CASSFIAGGSYEQYF.

This sequence joins TRBV7-2 and TRBJ2-3; 12 positions match TRBD2. The CDR3 loop spans 17 amino acids. V gave up 3 bases and J gave up 2 bases; unmatched junction bases: 6. Germline lookup yields CDR1 SGHTA and CDR2 FQGNSA. CDR3 sequence: CASSFRTSGVFTDTQYF. The CDR3 nucleotides read TGTGCCAGCAGCTTCCGGACTAGCGGGGTGTTCACAGATACGCAGTATTTT.

The J gene is TRBJ2-5, the V gene TRBV7-9, with D tentatively TRBD1 (6 bases). This CDR3 has 14 residues. V lost 1 base and J 7 bases, leaving 13 bases between the germline ends. Per the germline V gene, CDR1 is SEHNR and CDR2 is FQNEAQ (reference sequence). CDR3 nucleotide sequence: TGTGCCAGCAGCTTAGGACAGGATCTCGGGACCCAGTACTTC. Translation: CASSLGQDLGTQYF.

This clone has more than one count but fewer than ten. This chain connects TRBV6-1 to TRBJ1-4; 8 positions match TRBD1. The CDR3 has 13 amino acids. Losses at the gene ends were 7 bases for V and 7 bases for J; bases not matched to a gene: 5. CDR1 MNHNS and CDR2 SASEGT come from the germline V gene. CDR3 DNA sequence: TGTGCCAGCACGGACAGGGTTTCTGAAAAACTGTTTTTT. As protein: CASTDRVSEKLFF.

The chain uses TRBV7-8 and TRBJ2-5; D not certain. The CDR3 spans 13 residues. V was cut by 0 bases and J by 4 bases, with 6 bases left in between. Germline lookup yields CDR1 SGHVS and CDR2 FQNEAQ. CDR3 nucleotides: TGTGCCAGCAGCTTAGCTACCGGAGAGACCCAGTACTTC. Protein product: CASSLATGETQYF.

The chain combines TRBV5-6 with TRBJ2-1; TRBD2 matches 14 bases. After removal of 1 base from V and 14 bases from J, the junction contained 2 bases not matched to a gene. Germline CDR1 is SGHDT and CDR2 is YYEEEE. CDR3 length equals 13 residues. The CDR3 protein is CASSLRGLAGEFF. CDR3 DNA: TGTGCCAGCAGCTTGCGGGGACTAGCGGGGGAGTTCTTC. Using reference TRBV5-6 and TRBJ2-1 for the parts outside the CDR3, the full variable domain is DAGVTQSPTHLIKTRGQQVTLRCSPKSGHDTVSWYQQALGQGPQFIFQYYEEEERQRGNFPDRFSGHQFPNYSSELNVNALLLGDSALYLCASSLRGLAGEFFGPGTRLTVL.

The CDR3 region has the DNA TGCGCCAGCAGCTTGGACCATGGCTACGAGCAGTACTTC. Translating gives CASSLDHGYEQYF. The rearrangement uses TRBV5-1 and TRBJ2-7; the D is unclear. V was shortened by 0 bases and J by 3 bases, with 7 bases between the two germline ends. CDR1 is SGHRS and CDR2 is YFSETQ in the germline V gene. The CDR3 covers 13 residues.

The CDR3 DNA is TGTGCCAGCAGCTTCAACAGGGGACATGGCTACACCTTC. Its translation is CASSFNRGHGYTF. The gene calls are TRBV5-4 and TRBJ1-2; 7 bases line up with TRBD1. Per germline, CDR1 SGHNT and CDR2 YYREEE (reference sequence). Unmatched junction bases numbered 4, after V lost 2 bases and J lost 6 bases. This CDR3 has 13 residues.

The chain combines TRBV10-3 with TRBJ2-3; 8 bases map to TRBD2. The CDR3 contains 16 residues. From germline, CDR1 is ENHRY and CDR2 SYGVKD. After removal of 0 bases from V and 2 bases from J, the junction contained 4 bases not matched to a gene. The CDR3, as DNA: TGTGCCATCAGTGAGTCTGAGCGGGAGATCACAGATACGCAGTATTTT. Translation: CAISESEREITDTQYF.

The gene calls are TRBV2 and TRBJ2-5, with 11 positions matching TRBD2. CDR1 and CDR2 from the germline V gene are SNHLY and FYNNEI. The CDR3 is 16 amino acids. The trim removed 6 bases at V and 1 base at J, leaving 7 bases unmatched. Here the CDR3 DNA reads TGTGCCAGCAGCCCCGCTAGCGGGGGGCGCCAAGAGACCCAGTACTTC. Translated, it gives CASSPASGGRQETQYF.

J is TRBJ1-5 and V is TRBV2; 7 bases align to TRBD1. Germline V gene data show CDR1 as SNHLY and CDR2 as FYNNEI. The CDR3 spans 15 residues. Germline trimming cut 6 bases from V and 7 bases from J; bases unmatched to any gene: 12. The CDR3 bases are TGTGCCAGCAGGGACTCGACAGGGCCAGGGCAGCCCCAGCATTTT. It yields the protein CASRDSTGPGQPQHF.

CDR3 amino acids: CASSTRLFYGYTF. The CDR3 DNA reads TGTGCCAGCAGTACCCGACTGTTCTATGGCTACACCTTC. The chain combines TRBV28 with TRBJ1-2; D is undetermined. Trimming stripped 5 bases from V and 4 bases from J, with 11 bases between. Germline-derived CDR1 and CDR2 are MDHEN and SYDVKM. The CDR3 is 13 residues long.

This chain links TRBV19 with TRBJ1-2, with D possibly matching TRBD1 (5 bases). Trimming shortened V by 3 bases and J by 3 bases, and 17 bases separated the two germline ends. The CDR3 is 16 residues long. Germline CDR1 LNHDA, CDR2 SQIVND (reference sequence). CDR3: CASSIFGFGRDYGYTF. CDR3 in DNA: TGTGCCAGTAGTATTTTCGGGTTCGGCAGGGACTATGGCTACACCTTC.

In its sample, this clone was seen a few times. The chain joins TRBV23-1 to TRBJ2-2; D unclear. TRBV23-1 is treated as an ORF (open reading frame) with a function not yet certain. V lost 1 base and J 3 bases, leaving 3 bases between the germline ends. The length of the CDR3 is 13 residues. CDR3: CASSQWYTGELFF. CDR3 DNA: TGCGCCAGCAGTCAATGGTACACCGGGGAGCTGTTTTTT.

The V call is TRBV4-2, the J call TRBJ1-1; D not resolved. The CDR3 consists of 11 residues. With 0 bases removed from V and 7 bases from J, the gap between germline ends came to 3 bases. Germline V gene lookup returns CDR1 LGHNA and CDR2 YNFKEQ. The CDR3 sequence: CASSQEDEAFF. DNA for the CDR3: TGTGCCAGCAGCCAAGAGGATGAAGCTTTCTTT.

CDR3 bases: TGTGCCAGCAGCGGTGGGCGGACTAACACCGGGGAGCTGTTTTTT. Its protein product is CASSGGRTNTGELFF. This chain links TRBV5-6 with TRBJ2-2; maybe TRBD2 (5 bases). Germline V lookup: CDR1 SGHDT, CDR2 YYEEEE. The CDR3 covers 15 residues. Trimming pared 4 bases from V and 2 bases from J, leaving 12 bases between. Full variable domain (outside the CDR3, taken from reference TRBV5-6 and TRBJ2-2): DAGVTQSPTHLIKTRGQQVTLRCSPKSGHDTVSWYQQALGQGPQFIFQYYEEEERQRGNFPDRFSGHQFPNYSSELNVNALLLGDSALYLCASSGGRTNTGELFFGEGSRLTVL.

This chain uses TRBV11-2 with TRBJ2-2; no clear D gene. The CDR3 sequence is 13 residues long. CDR1 and CDR2 from the germline V gene are SGHAT and FQNNGV. Trimming took off 0 bases at V and 7 bases at J, with 6 bases between the two ends. The CDR3 coding sequence is TGTGCCAGCAGCTTAGATCTTCTCGGGGAGCTGTTTTTT. Translated: CASSLDLLGELFF. The entire variable domain, with the rest obtained from reference TRBV11-2 and TRBJ2-2, is as follows: EAGVAQSPRYKIIEKRQSVAFWCNPISGHATLYWYQQILGQGPKLLIQFQNNGVVDDSQLPKDRFSAERLKGVDSTLKIQPAKLEDSAVYLCASSLDLLGELFFGEGSRLTVL.

This clone showed up just once. J is TRBJ1-1 and V is TRBV6-1; D ambiguous. The V end lost 8 bases, the J end lost 10 bases, and 11 bases lay between the germline ends. Germline V gives CDR1 MNHNS, CDR2 SASEGT. This CDR3 contains 10 residues. The CDR3 sequence: CASGKRGAFF. The CDR3 region has the DNA TGTGCCAGCGGGAAACGAGGAGCTTTCTTT.

CDR3 residues: CASSRHSRSYEQYF. CDR3 DNA sequence: TGTGCCAGTAGCCGACACTCACGCTCCTACGAGCAGTACTTC. The rearrangement joins TRBV19 to TRBJ2-7; D not resolved. Trimming cost V 6 bases and J 0 bases, with 12 bases left between them. Germline V gives CDR1 LNHDA, CDR2 SQIVND (reference sequence). The CDR3 contains 14 residues.